This T cell receptor beta chain stems from a study of T cell repertoires in cytomegalovirus infection. Germline V gene lookup returns CDR1 ENHRY and CDR2 SYGVKD. The CDR3 length is 11 residues. V lost 0 bases, J lost 6 bases, and 2 bases lay in between. Via MiXCR, TCRdb re-called the reads, giving one row per CDR3 protein. The sample contains about 180,000 distinct CDR3 sequences, 13% to 15% of which appear only once. This TCR was recovered from a human donor in good health (CMV status not recorded). Some clones in this sample may be carry-over from other donors' samples. The sample was PBMCs. The chain employs TRBV10-3 and TRBJ2-5; D not certain. The CDR3 reads CAISESKTQYF. For the CDR3, the DNA is TGTGCCATCAGTGAGTCGAAGACCCAGTACTTC.